The TCR beta chain under discussion was sequenced for a study of STAT5B mutations in CD4+ large granular lymphocyte leukemia. Looked up from germline, CDR1 is MDHEN and CDR2 is SYDVKM. Trimming shortened V by 6 bases and J by 4 bases, and 16 bases separated the two germline ends. The CDR3 contains 14 residues. In regard to this clone: Its matching antigen is unknown.

Buffy coats from healthy blood donors served as controls. This table comes from immunoSEQ multiplex PCR, and its TCRdb copy is limited to in-frame clones, with some not included. Seen here are approximately 41,000 clones, about 82% observed once, and the top ten hold around 1.3%. Study-wide results and limits: Data were not HLA-matched across samples. 8/27 top patient clones versus 2/35 control clones were TRBV06-family.

Sequenced: CD4+ T cells from blood buffy coats. This TCR was sampled from a human donor in good health. The J gene is TRBJ2-7, the V gene TRBV28, with a weak D call TRBD2 (6 bases). As DNA, the CDR3 is TGTGCCAGCAGCTCGGGCGGGATTCGATACGAGCAGTACTTC. Translated: CASSSGGIRYEQYF.